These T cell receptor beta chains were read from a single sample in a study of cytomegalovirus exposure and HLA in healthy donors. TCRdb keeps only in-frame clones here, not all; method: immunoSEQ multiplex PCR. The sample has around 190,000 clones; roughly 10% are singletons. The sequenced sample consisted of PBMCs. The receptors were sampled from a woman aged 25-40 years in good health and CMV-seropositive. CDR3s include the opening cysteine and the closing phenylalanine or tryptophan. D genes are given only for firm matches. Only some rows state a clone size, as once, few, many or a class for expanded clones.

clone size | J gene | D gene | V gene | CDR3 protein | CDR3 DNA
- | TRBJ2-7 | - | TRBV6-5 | CASSHSTSSYEQYF | TGTGCCAGCAGCCATAGCACCAGCTCCTACGAGCAGTACTTC
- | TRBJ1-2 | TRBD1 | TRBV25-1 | CASRGRDSPVYGYTF | TGTGCCAGTAGAGGACGGGACAGCCCGGTCTATGGCTACACCTTC
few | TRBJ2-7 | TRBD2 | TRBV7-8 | CASSLSGRAPYEQYF | TGTGCCAGCAGCTTAAGCGGGAGGGCCCCCTACGAGCAGTACTTC
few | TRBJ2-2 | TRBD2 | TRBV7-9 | CASSLGTSGNTGELFF | TGTGCCAGCAGCTTAGGGACTAGCGGAAACACCGGGGAGCTGTTTTTT
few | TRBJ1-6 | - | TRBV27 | CASSQTGFINSPLHF | TGTGCCAGCAGTCAAACAGGGTTTATCAATTCACCCCTCCACTTT
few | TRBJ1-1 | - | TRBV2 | CASRVNRAEAFF | TGTGCCAGCAGGGTCAACAGGGCTGAAGCTTTCTTT
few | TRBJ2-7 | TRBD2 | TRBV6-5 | CASSYGGRASYEQYF | TGTGCCAGCAGTTATGGAGGGAGGGCCTCCTACGAGCAGTACTTC
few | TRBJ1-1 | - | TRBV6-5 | CASSRQTNTEAFF | TGTGCCAGCAGTAGACAGACTAACACTGAAGCTTTCTTT
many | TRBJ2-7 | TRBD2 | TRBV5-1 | CASSLASGRYEQYF | TGCGCCAGCAGCTTGGCTAGCGGGAGGTACGAGCAGTACTTC
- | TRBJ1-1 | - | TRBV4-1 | CASSQDNRALGTEAFF | TGCGCCAGCAGCCAAGATAACAGGGCGCTCGGCACTGAAGCTTTCTTT
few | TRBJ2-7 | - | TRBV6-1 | CASSEAHGEQYF | TGTGCCAGCAGTGAAGCGCACGGCGAGCAGTACTTC
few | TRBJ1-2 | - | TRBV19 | CASSIRGYNYGYTF | TGTGCCAGTAGTATAAGGGGGTATAACTATGGCTACACCTTC
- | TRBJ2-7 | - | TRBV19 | CASSTYYEQYF | TGTGCCAGTAGTACCTACTACGAGCAGTACTTC
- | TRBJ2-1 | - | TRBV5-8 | CASSLFKGHPSNEQFF | TGTGCCAGCAGCTTGTTTAAAGGACACCCGAGCAATGAGCAGTTCTTC
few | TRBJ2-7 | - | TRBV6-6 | CASTSGIAYEQYF | TGTGCCAGCACTTCGGGGATCGCCTACGAGCAGTACTTC
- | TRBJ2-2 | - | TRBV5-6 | CASSFSAGELFF | TGTGCCAGCAGCTTTAGTGCCGGGGAGCTGTTTTTT
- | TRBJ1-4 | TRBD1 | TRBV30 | CAWSGGTGTEKLFF | TGTGCCTGGAGTGGAGGGACAGGCACGGAAAAACTGTTTTTT
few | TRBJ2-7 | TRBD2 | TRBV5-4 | CASSLGTSGNSWREQYF | TGTGCCAGCAGCTTGGGGACTAGCGGGAACAGCTGGCGCGAGCAGTACTTC
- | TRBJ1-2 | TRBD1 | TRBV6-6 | CASSYLDRGGGYTF | TGTGCCAGCAGTTACCTTGACAGGGGAGGGGGCTACACCTTC
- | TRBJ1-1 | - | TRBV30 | CAWSGSYSNLNTEAFF | TGTGCCTGGAGTGGTTCCTATTCGAACTTGAACACTGAAGCTTTCTTT
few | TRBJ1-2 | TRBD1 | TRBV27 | CASSWDRNYGYTF | TGTGCCAGCAGTTGGGACAGGAACTATGGCTACACCTTC
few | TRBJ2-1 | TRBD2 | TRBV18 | CASSPRTSGYNEQFF | TGTGCCAGCTCACCGCGGACTAGCGGATACAATGAGCAGTTCTTC
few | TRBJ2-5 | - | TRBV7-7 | CASSPLGGKETQYF | TGTGCCAGCAGCCCCCTGGGCGGGAAAGAGACCCAGTACTTC
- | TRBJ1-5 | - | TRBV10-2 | CASSASGQLGQPQHF | TGCGCCAGCAGTGCATCGGGACAACTGGGGCAGCCCCAGCATTTT
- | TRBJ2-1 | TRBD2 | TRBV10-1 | CASSSSGRTNEQFF | TGCGCCAGCAGTAGTAGCGGGAGAACGAATGAGCAGTTCTTC
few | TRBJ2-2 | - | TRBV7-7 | CASSKTNTGELFF | TGTGCCAGCAGCAAGACTAACACCGGGGAGCTGTTTTTT
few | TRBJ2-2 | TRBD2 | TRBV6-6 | CASKRGEDTGELFF | TGTGCCAGCAAACGGGGGGAAGACACCGGGGAGCTGTTTTTT
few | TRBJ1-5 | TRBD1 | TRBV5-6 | CASSFGQGGYSNQPQHF | TGTGCCAGCAGCTTTGGACAGGGGGGTTATAGCAATCAGCCCCAGCATTTT
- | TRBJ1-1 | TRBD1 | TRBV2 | CASRPATGSTEAFF | TGTGCCAGCAGACCCGCGACAGGGTCCACTGAAGCTTTCTTT
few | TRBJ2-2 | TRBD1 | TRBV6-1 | CASSAPTGFGELFF | TGTGCCAGCAGTGCGCCGACAGGGTTCGGGGAGCTGTTTTTT
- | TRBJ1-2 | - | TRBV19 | CASSTPRGNYGYTF | TGTGCCAGTAGTACCCCGCGGGGGAACTATGGCTACACCTTC
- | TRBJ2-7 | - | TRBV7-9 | CASSGPGSMQYF | TGTGCCAGCAGCGGGCCAGGGTCTATGCAGTACTTC
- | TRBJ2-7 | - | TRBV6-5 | CASSTQEGPYEQYF | TGTGCCAGCAGTACACAGGAAGGGCCCTACGAGCAGTACTTC
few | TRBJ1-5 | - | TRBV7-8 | CASSREGNQPQHF | TGTGCCAGCTCTAGGGAGGGCAATCAGCCCCAGCATTTT
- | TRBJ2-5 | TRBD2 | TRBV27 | CASSPSGSRQETQYF | TGTGCCAGCAGTCCAAGCGGGAGTAGGCAAGAGACCCAGTACTTC
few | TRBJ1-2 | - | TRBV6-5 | CASSYSGRGGYTF | TGTGCCAGCAGTTACTCGGGCCGGGGTGGCTACACCTTC
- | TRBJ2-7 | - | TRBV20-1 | CSAYTSYEQYF | TGCAGTGCTTATACATCCTACGAGCAGTACTTC
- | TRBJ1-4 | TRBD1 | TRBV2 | CASGQGAWQKLFF | TGTGCCAGCGGACAGGGAGCTTGGCAAAAACTGTTTTTT
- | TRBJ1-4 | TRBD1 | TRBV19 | CASSTDRVSNEKLFF | TGTGCCAGTAGTACCGACAGGGTTTCAAATGAAAAACTGTTTTTT
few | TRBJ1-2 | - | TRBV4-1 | CASSQDNDRRGGYTF | TGCGCCAGCAGCCAAGACAATGACCGACGCGGCGGCTACACCTTC
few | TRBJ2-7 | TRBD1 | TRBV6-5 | CASRSARGLHEQYF | TGTGCCAGCAGATCGGCAAGGGGGCTCCACGAGCAGTACTTC
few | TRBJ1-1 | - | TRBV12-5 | CASGTQSGTEAFF | TGTGCTAGTGGTACCCAATCCGGTACTGAAGCTTTCTTT
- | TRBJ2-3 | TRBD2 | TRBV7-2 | CASSLVGLAGGSTDTQYF | TGTGCCAGCAGCTTGGTGGGACTAGCGGGAGGTAGCACAGATACGCAGTATTTT
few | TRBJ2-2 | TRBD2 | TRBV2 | CASSAASGANTGELFF | TGTGCCAGCAGCGCTGCTAGCGGGGCGAACACCGGGGAGCTGTTTTTT
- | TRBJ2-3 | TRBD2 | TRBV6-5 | CASSSGLVTDTQYF | TGTGCCAGCAGTTCTGGACTAGTAACAGATACGCAGTATTTT
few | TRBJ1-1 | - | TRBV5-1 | CASSDGGGDTEAFF | TGCGCCAGCAGCGATGGTGGGGGGGACACTGAAGCTTTCTTT
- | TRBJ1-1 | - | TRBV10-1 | CASSESAGPMNTEAFF | TGCGCCAGCAGTGAGTCGGCAGGGCCCATGAACACTGAAGCTTTCTTT
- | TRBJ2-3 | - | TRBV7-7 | CASSLVIADTQYF | TGTGCCAGCAGCTTAGTTATCGCAGATACGCAGTATTTT
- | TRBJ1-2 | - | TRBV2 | CASSASIGYGYTF | TGTGCCAGCAGTGCGTCCATCGGGTATGGCTACACCTTC
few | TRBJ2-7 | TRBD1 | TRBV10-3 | CAISDPGTVYF | TGTGCCATCAGTGACCCGGGGACAGTCTACTTC
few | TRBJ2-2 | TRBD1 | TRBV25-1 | CASSPQGARTGELFF | TGTGCCAGCAGCCCACAGGGGGCGCGTACCGGGGAGCTGTTTTTT
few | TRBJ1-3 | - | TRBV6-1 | CASSESAWTGNTIYF | TGTGCCAGCAGTGAATCAGCGTGGACTGGAAACACCATATATTTT